Below are 23 T cell receptor beta chains sequenced from a single sample in a study of shared clonotypes between healthy human individuals. Only in-frame clones appear in the TCRdb table, and some are missing; sequencing was by immunoSEQ multiplex PCR. The sample lists about 180,000 clones, approximately 92% occurring once. Sequencing was performed on naive CD4+ T cells sorted from blood. Subset defined: CD45RA+ positively selected. The receptor set was obtained from a woman in her 30s in good health.

This chain joins TRBV12-5 and TRBJ2-1, with 12 bases aligning to TRBD2. Germline V CDR1 and CDR2: LGHNT, FRNRAP. The CDR3 contains 19 residues. The V gene end was trimmed by 1 base and the J gene end by 0 bases; junction bases not matched to a gene: 7. The CDR3 is CASGLAPGTSGFSYNEQFF. For the CDR3, the DNA is TGTGCTAGTGGTTTGGCCCCCGGGACTAGCGGGTTCTCCTACAATGAGCAGTTCTTC.

The chain links TRBV7-8 to TRBJ2-7; TRBD2 might be the D (5 bases). V was shortened by 5 bases and J by 6 bases, with 14 bases between the two germline ends. The CDR3 is made up of 13 amino acids. Germline V gene lookup returns CDR1 SGHVS and CDR2 FQNEAQ. CDR3 region: CASSLGGVPEQYF. CDR3 in DNA: TGTGCCAGCAGCCTAGGAGGTGTCCCCGAGCAGTACTTC.

This chain joins TRBV14 and TRBJ1-3; 7 bases match TRBD1. CDR1 and CDR2 from the germline V gene are SGHDN and FVKESK. The CDR3 extends over 17 amino acids. With 4 bases clipped from V and 1 base from J, the junction kept 10 bases outside the gene matches. The CDR3 DNA sequence: TGTGCCAGCAGCCCTCCCAGGGGGATTGTTTCTGGAAACACCATATATTTT. Its translation is CASSPPRGIVSGNTIYF.

The genes are TRBV5-1 and TRBJ2-2, with 7 bases identical to TRBD2. The CDR3 extends over 14 amino acids. Losses at the gene ends were 8 bases for V and 0 bases for J; bases not matched to a gene: 4. Germline V gene lookup returns CDR1 SGHRS and CDR2 YFSETQ. The CDR3 DNA is TGCGCCAGTAAGCGGGAAGCGAACACCGGGGAGCTGTTTTTT. Translating gives CASKREANTGELFF.

This chain uses TRBV5-8 with TRBJ1-5; D is unresolved. The length of the CDR3 is 18 residues. Looked up from germline, CDR1 is SGHTS and CDR2 is YDEGEE. The V end lost 4 bases, the J end lost 6 bases, and 26 bases lay between the germline ends. The CDR3 DNA reads as TGTGCCAGCAGCAAATTAGGTTTGTCGGGGTTGGCAAGTCAGCCCCAGCATTTT. It translates to CASSKLGLSGLASQPQHF.

The chain couples TRBV5-1 to TRBJ1-2; weak D call: TRBD1 (5 bases). V was trimmed by 0 bases and J by 4 bases, leaving 16 bases between them. This CDR3 comprises 16 residues. Germline lookup yields CDR1 SGHRS and CDR2 YFSETQ. This CDR3 is CASSLDPQGGSYGYTF. The CDR3 nucleotides read TGCGCCAGCAGCTTGGACCCCCAGGGCGGGAGCTATGGCTACACCTTC. The whole variable domain, remainder taken from reference TRBV5-1 and TRBJ1-2, is KAGVTQTPRYLIKTRGQQVTLSCSPISGHRSVSWYQQTPGQGLQFLFEYFSETQRNKGNFPGRFSGRQFSNSRSEMNVSTLELGDSALYLCASSLDPQGGSYGYTFGSGTRLTVV.

This clone was seen once. V is TRBV9 and J is TRBJ2-7; TRBD2 aligns across 12 bases. The CDR3 spans 14 residues. Unmatched junction bases numbered 1, after V lost 3 bases and J lost 3 bases. Germline V lookup: CDR1 SGDLS, CDR2 YYNGEE. The CDR3 DNA is TGTGCCAGCAGCGCACTAGCGGGAGGCTACGAGCAGTACTTC. Translated, it gives CASSALAGGYEQYF.

The chain joins TRBV7-2 to TRBJ2-3; D is possibly TRBD1 or TRBD2 (7 bases each). With 2 bases removed from V and 3 bases from J, the gap between germline ends came to 15 bases. CDR3 length equals 16 residues. CDR1 and CDR2 (germline): SGHTA, FQGNSA. CDR3 region: CASSLRYRGGTDTQYF. The CDR3 bases are TGTGCCAGCAGCTTAAGATACAGGGGAGGGACAGATACGCAGTATTTT.

The chain couples TRBV29-1 to TRBJ2-5, with D perhaps matching TRBD2 (5 bases). The CDR3 contains 14 residues. With 4 bases removed from V and 0 bases from J, the gap between germline ends came to 12 bases. Germline loops: CDR1 SQVTM, CDR2 ANQGSEA. The DNA of the CDR3 is TGCAGCGTTGCCCCAGCGGAGTACCAAGAGACCCAGTACTTC. It codes for CSVAPAEYQETQYF.

V gene TRBV28 combines with J gene TRBJ2-2; D might be TRBD1 (6 bases). Deletions cut 1 base from V and 6 bases from J, with 12 bases between. Germline V gene lookup returns CDR1 MDHEN and CDR2 SYDVKM. The CDR3 sequence is 15 residues long. CDR3 sequence (DNA): TGTGCCAGCAGTTTATTTTTGGGGGCCGCCGGGGAGCTGTTTTTT. The encoded protein is CASSLFLGAAGELFF.

The chain uses TRBV23-1 and TRBJ2-7; 7 positions match TRBD1. TRBV23-1 belongs to the ORF category, with a function that is uncertain. The CDR3 spans 14 residues. V shed 6 bases, J shed 3 bases, and the junction held 8 bases outside the gene matches. The CDR3: CASRAGPGGYEQYF. CDR3 nucleotides: TGCGCCAGCAGGGCTGGGCCAGGGGGCTACGAGCAGTACTTC.

The chain uses TRBV2 and TRBJ2-7; D gene unclear. CDR3 length: 14 residues. V shed 4 bases and J shed 2 bases, with 12 bases lying between them. Per germline, CDR1 SNHLY and CDR2 FYNNEI. The CDR3 region is CASSVRSSTYEQYF. The DNA of the CDR3 is TGTGCCAGCAGTGTAAGGTCCAGTACCTACGAGCAGTACTTC.

The rearrangement joins TRBV7-9 to TRBJ2-7; 8 nucleotides agree with TRBD2. V was clipped by 2 bases and J by 1 base; unmatched bases: 4. The CDR3 loop spans 15 amino acids. Germline values: CDR1 SEHNR, CDR2 FQNEAQ (reference sequence). In DNA, the CDR3 is TGTGCCAGCAGCTTAAAGGGACTAGGGTCCTACGAGCAGTACTTC. The encoded protein is CASSLKGLGSYEQYF.

The chain couples TRBV5-1 to TRBJ2-6; possible D gene TRBD1, 5 bases. The V end was cut by 2 bases, the J end by 0 bases, with 9 bases between. CDR1 and CDR2 from the germline V gene are SGHRS and YFSETQ. The CDR3 totals 16 residues. The CDR3: CASSFHQGSGANVLTF. CDR3 nucleotides: TGCGCCAGCAGCTTTCACCAGGGCTCTGGGGCCAACGTCCTGACTTTC.

The chain employs TRBV6-5 and TRBJ2-5; 11 bases are shared with TRBD2. The CDR3 has 15 residues. The germline gives CDR1 MNHEY, CDR2 SVGAGI. Germline trimming cut 4 bases from V and 11 bases from J; bases unmatched to any gene: 12. The CDR3 loop is CASSSPSGRWWEQYF. DNA for the CDR3: TGTGCCAGCAGTTCCCCTAGCGGGAGGTGGTGGGAGCAGTACTTC.

The V call is TRBV4-1, the J call TRBJ1-2; possibly TRBD1 for D (5 bases). Between the trimmed V and J ends, which lost 0 bases and 4 bases, there was a span of 12 bases. Germline V gene data show CDR1 as MGHRA and CDR2 as YSYEKL. The CDR3 has 15 residues. CDR3 sequence: CASSQEGAGSYGYTF. CDR3 nucleotide sequence: TGCGCCAGCAGCCAAGAAGGGGCAGGGAGCTATGGCTACACCTTC.

This rearrangement joins TRBV27 to TRBJ2-4, with D perhaps assigned TRBD1 or TRBD2 (6 bases each). This CDR3 comprises 15 residues. The germline V and J ends were trimmed by 6 bases and 1 base, with 13 bases remaining between them. CDR1 and CDR2 from the germline V gene are MNHEY and SMNVEV (reference sequence). The CDR3 DNA is TGTGCCAGCAGCCAATCGGGGGCGGCCAAAAACATTCAGTACTTC. Translating gives CASSQSGAAKNIQYF.

This chain connects TRBV28 to TRBJ2-1; tentative D call: TRBD2 (6 bases). The CDR3 length is 16 residues. V was trimmed by 4 bases and J by 1 base, leaving 14 bases between them. Germline values: CDR1 MDHEN, CDR2 SYDVKM. The DNA for the CDR3 is TGTGCCAGCAGTTATGGCGGGGCTACATCCTACAATGAGCAGTTCTTC. Protein: CASSYGGATSYNEQFF.

The CDR3 DNA follows: TGTGCCAGCAGTTACTCGAGGCCAGACGAGCAGTACTTC. Amino acid sequence: CASSYSRPDEQYF. This chain joins TRBV6-5 and TRBJ2-5; D is uncertain. Matching the DNA end better, TRBJ2-7 makes the J call doubtful. Germline CDR1 is MNHEY and CDR2 is SVGAGI. The CDR3 loop spans 13 amino acids.

This clone was recorded once. The gene calls are TRBV27 and TRBJ1-1; 11 nucleotides match TRBD1. CDR3 length equals 15 residues. Germline CDR1 reads MNHEY; CDR2 reads SMNVEV (reference sequence). V lost 3 bases to trimming and J lost 6 bases; unmatched junction nucleotides: 6. The CDR3 region has the DNA TGTGCCAGCAGTTTTTACCGGGACAGGGGGTCTGAAGCTTTCTTT. This codes for CASSFYRDRGSEAFF.

This clone was recorded only once. The chain employs TRBV2 and TRBJ1-2, with D possibly matching TRBD1 (6 bases). Germline V gene sequence: CDR1 SNHLY, CDR2 FYNNEI. CDR3 size: 12 residues. V lost 7 bases to trimming and J lost 8 bases, with 14 bases between them. The CDR3, as DNA: TGTGCCAGCAACCTACAGGGTCGCGGCTACACCTTC. Translated, it gives CASNLQGRGYTF.

The CDR3 nucleotides read TGTGCCAGCAGCGCAGAACTTGCCGGCGAGCAGTACTTC. Translating gives CASSAELAGEQYF. The V and J genes are TRBV7-9 and TRBJ2-7; D unresolved. The CDR3 has 13 residues. Germline V CDR1 and CDR2: SEHNR, FQNEAQ (reference sequence). V was cut by 5 bases and J by 6 bases, with 14 bases left in between.

CDR3 amino acids: CASKGPGITDTQYF. CDR3 in DNA: TGTGCCAGTAAGGGTCCAGGGATCACAGATACGCAGTATTTT. The rearrangement links TRBV19 to TRBJ2-3; weak D call: TRBD1 (5 bases). Deletions cut 7 bases from V and 2 bases from J, with 13 bases between. Per the germline V gene, CDR1 is LNHDA and CDR2 is SQIVND (reference sequence). This CDR3 region has 14 residues.